This TCR beta chain originates from a study of cytomegalovirus exposure and HLA in healthy donors. Germline loops: CDR1 SGHNT, CDR2 YENEEA. Trimming took off 2 bases at V and 13 bases at J, with 18 bases between the two ends. The CDR3 sequence is 14 residues long. Remarks on this clone: Its antigen is not known.

Clones were read by immunoSEQ multiplex PCR, and TCRdb kept only the in-frame ones, dropping some. The sample has over 55,000 clones; roughly 96% are singletons. Whole-study findings and limits: High specificity and sensitivity for cytomegalovirus status were reported for the classifier. The investigators catalogued 150 or so TCR beta chains as cytomegalovirus-associated. Most TCR sequences were seen very rarely across donors, but some public TCRs occurred in many.

The sample taken for sequencing was PBMCs. This chain uses TRBV11-3 with TRBJ2-1, with a possible D match to TRBD1 (6 bases). This clonotype originated in a man aged 18-30 years in good health and CMV-seronegative. The CDR3, as DNA: TGTGCCAGCAGCTTACCGGGACACCCAACTTCACAGTTCTTC. As protein: CASSLPGHPTSQFF.